This T cell receptor (beta chain) was recorded in a study of long-term antiretroviral therapy in people with HIV (dated by TCRdb to the early 2020s). With regard to the full study: The earliest samples were collected roughly a decade before the 2015 WHO recommendation for immediate ART, at a time when ART was usually postponed until CD4 counts fell. A retrospective serial study tested whether ART initiation and durable HIV suppression were associated with changes in peripheral blood TRB repertoire composition and diversity. The cohort contributed about 200 cryopreserved PBMC samples from fewer than 35 adults with confirmed HIV infection, collected serially over a mean of around six years (range 1-12). Among the 30 or so participants with HIV, around ten were female. No cross-contamination during QIAcube processing turned up in test extractions that ran a monoclonal T-cell line alongside 25 to 35 polyclonal samples. Points the paper makes about the study in general: No data were available on ART adherence, viral resistance or therapy changes, limiting inferences about post-ART repertoire changes. Because pre-ART samples had limited cell numbers, profiling was done on unsorted PBMC rather than on sorted CD4+ and CD8+ T cells. CDR3 length ranges in HIV repertoires were narrower than in controls, and network structure suggested an antigen-experienced repertoire with only a slight naive shift after ART. Limited PBMC availability meant only the TCR beta chain was sequenced, without alpha chain pairing. ART initiation was associated with a significant increase in TRB diversity, but diversity stayed significantly below transplant donor controls even after long-term ART. The samples span the years 2004 to 2017, and the ART regimens used may be less effective than current regimens. At every time point, the repertoire was dominated by expanded TRB clones first identified before ART initiation, although this dominance fluctuated and, in many PLHIV, declined after ART.

A word on this clone: Its antigen has not been determined. Base quality data are lacking; no much larger clone is found one base away.

To be included, a participant needed at least one PBMC sample from before ART initiation plus at least two post-ART samples. Treatment was received in the United States of America by all participants with HIV. Before DNA extraction, cryopreserved samples of about 0.95-11 million PBMC were thawed and then washed. At the time of the earliest PBMC sample, participants with HIV were aged between roughly 20 and 54 years. PBMC samples from each participant spanned 1-4 timepoints before ART initiation and 2-8 timepoints after ART initiation, with a median of 7 samples. For every participant, serial HIV viral load, CD4+ T-cell count, ART history and demographic data were obtained. A Qiagen kit on a QIAcube was used to extract genomic DNA from unsorted PBMC, with samples processed in batches of 12. The immunoSEQ hsTCRB v3.0 assay was used at survey level resolution to sequence the TRB variable region. The targeted TRB sequencing depth was 40,000-50,000 T-cell genomes per sample. Pooled TRB libraries were sequenced on an Illumina MiSeq with a v3 150-cycle kit. Concerning the study's data processing: Repertoire analysis was run in R within a reproducible Nextflow workflow that covered QC, data transformation and analysis. LymphoSeq2, an R package for exploring AIRR-Seq data, was used to implement the custom analyses. A few samples that yielded fewer than 5000 total TRB sequences were excluded, so that more than 150 HIV repertoires were analyzed. Among the approximately 190 retained HIV repertoires, 55 to 60 were collected before ART initiation and 120 to 140 after ART initiation. Each repertoire was downsampled to 5000 TRB nucleotide sequences, and summary statistics were averaged across 100 downsampling iterations. TRB sequences were retained for analysis only if CDR3 regions of at least seven amino acids were present. Two measures captured diversity: a Shannon entropy-derived clonality score and the Gini coefficient. In repertoire networks, the top 5000 CDR3 amino acid sequences were linked whenever an edit distance of one separated two sequences. GLIPH2 predicted antigen specificity groups and MHC restriction for TRB CDR3 amino acid sequences. To flag known CMV, EBV, HIV or tissue antigen associations, CDR3 amino acid sequences were matched against VDJdb and McPAS-TCR. Pre-ART, post-ART and control groups were compared with Wilcoxon signed-rank tests and Holm-Bonferroni correction. As stored in TCRdb, this immuneACCESS dataset retains in-frame rearrangements with V and J assigned. A fraction of the clones does not appear; measured against another copy, unresolved V genes explain less than half of the discrepancy, and the remainder lacks a known reason. That table gives V, J and clone size, and the DNA gave D and trimming. Present in this sample are roughly 15,000 clones, about 81% of which were seen just once. The ten top clones hold roughly 13% of the sample.

V loses 1 base, J loses 6 bases, and the germline ends lie 17 bases apart. The CDR3 starts with the cysteine, ends with the phenylalanine, and has 16 residues. The only DNA kept is the CDR3, 48 bases in frame from the first base. For CDR1 and CDR2, the germline V gene (reference sequence) lists SGHNT and YYREEE. Specimen: unsorted PBMCs, collected 3.1 to 3.3 years after starting antiretroviral therapy. This chain is built from TRBV5-4 and TRBJ1-3; the D gene assignment is ambiguous. This TCR came from a middle-aged woman with HIV. CDR3 sequence: CASSLPSSGAENTIYF. The DNA sequence is as follows: TGTGCCAGCAGCTTGCCCAGTTCAGGCGCGGAAAACACCATATATTTT. The variable domain in full, with residues beyond the CDR3 obtained from the reference TRBV5-4 and TRBJ1-3 genes, is ETGVTQSPTHLIKTRGQQVTLRCSSQSGHNTVSWYQQALGQGPQFIFQYYREEENGRGNFPPRFSGLQFPNYSSELNVNALELDDSALYLCASSLPSSGAENTIYFGEGSWLTVV.